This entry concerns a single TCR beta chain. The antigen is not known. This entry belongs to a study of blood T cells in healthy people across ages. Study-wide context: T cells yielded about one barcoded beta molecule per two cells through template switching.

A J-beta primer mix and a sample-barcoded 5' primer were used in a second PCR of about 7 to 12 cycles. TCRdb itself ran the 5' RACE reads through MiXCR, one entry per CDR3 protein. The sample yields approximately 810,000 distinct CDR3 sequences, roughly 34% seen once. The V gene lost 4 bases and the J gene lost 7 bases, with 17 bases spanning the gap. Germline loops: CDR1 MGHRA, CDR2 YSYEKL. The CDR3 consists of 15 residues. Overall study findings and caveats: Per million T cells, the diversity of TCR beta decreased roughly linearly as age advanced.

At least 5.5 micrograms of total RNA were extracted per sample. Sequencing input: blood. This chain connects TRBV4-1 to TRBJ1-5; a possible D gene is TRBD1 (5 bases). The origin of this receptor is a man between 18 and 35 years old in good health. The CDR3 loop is CASSRESGGTQPQHF. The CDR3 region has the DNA TGCGCCAGCAGCCGGGAAAGTGGAGGGACCCAGCCCCAGCATTTT.